These 14 T cell receptor beta chains came from one sample sequenced in a study of identical twins. TCRdb processed the 5' RACE reads anew with MiXCR; each CDR3 protein has one entry. This sample has 520,000 or so distinct CDR3 sequences, with roughly a fifth found just once. These data were likewise used in another study, on T cells expressing NK-cell markers.

Sequenced sample: CD4+ T cells sorted from blood. These receptors were taken from a woman younger than 35 in good health.

This clonotype was recorded at least ten times. The gene calls are TRBV12-3 or TRBV12-4 and TRBJ2-3, with 10 bases that match TRBD2. The CDR3 is 15 amino acids. V lost 7 bases to trimming and J lost 4 bases; unmatched junction nucleotides: 8. The CDR3 protein is CASNKREGLSDTQYF. CDR3 in DNA: TGTGCCAGCAATAAGCGGGAGGGCCTTTCAGATACGCAGTATTTT.

The chain joins TRBV12-3 or TRBV12-4 to TRBJ2-1; TRBD2 matches at 11 bases. With V trimmed by 10 bases and J by 4 bases, 18 bases remained unmatched. This CDR3 has 18 amino acids. CDR3 nucleotide sequence: TGTGCCATCAGCCCTAGACTTCTAGCGGGGGGTTCGTACAATGAGCAGTTCTTC. This codes for CAISPRLLAGGSYNEQFF.

This chain connects TRBV2 to TRBJ1-1; D not resolved. Germline V gives CDR1 SNHLY, CDR2 FYNNEI. CDR3 length: 15 amino acids. Trimming removed 6 bases at V and 0 bases at J, with 14 bases between. The CDR3 sequence is CASSVSTVMNTEAFF. In DNA, the CDR3 is TGTGCCAGCAGCGTAAGCACTGTCATGAACACTGAAGCTTTCTTT. Together with reference TRBV2 and TRBJ1-1, the CDR3 gives the full variable domain: EPEVTQTPSHQVTQMGQEVILRCVPISNHLYFYWYRQILGQKVEFLVSFYNNEISEKSEIFDDQFSVERPDGSNFTLKIRSTKLEDSAMYFCASSVSTVMNTEAFFGQGTRLTVV.

The gene calls are TRBV29-1 and TRBJ2-1; 7 nucleotides match TRBD1. J gave up 5 bases and V 4 bases, and 2 bases lay outside the gene matches. CDR1 and CDR2 from the germline V gene are SQVTM and ANQGSEA. The CDR3 covers 12 residues. The CDR3 region has the DNA TGCAGCGTTGGGACAGGAGACAATGAGCAGTTCTTC. Translating gives CSVGTGDNEQFF.

Only a few counts were recorded for this clonotype. The chain uses TRBV18 and TRBJ2-3; no firm D call. Trimming shortened V by 3 bases and J by 3 bases, and 10 bases separated the two germline ends. The CDR3 runs to 14 residues. CDR1 KGHSH and CDR2 LQKENI come from the germline V gene. Here the CDR3 reads CASSPPSTTDTQYF. The CDR3 DNA is TGTGCCAGCTCACCCCCATCCACGACAGATACGCAGTATTTT.

The genes are TRBV11-2 and TRBJ2-7, with D possibly matching TRBD2 (6 bases). V was trimmed by 5 bases and J by 0 bases, leaving 14 bases between them. Per the germline V gene, CDR1 is SGHAT and CDR2 is FQNNGV. The CDR3 runs 15 residues. The CDR3 is CASSPKGTHSYEQYF. The CDR3 region has the DNA TGTGCCAGCAGCCCTAAAGGGACTCACTCCTACGAGCAGTACTTC.

V usage is TRBV5-1 and J usage is TRBJ2-3, with 7 nucleotides matching TRBD2. Trimming removed 6 bases from V and 0 bases from J; junction bases left unmatched: 7. The CDR3 is made up of 15 amino acids. Germline CDR1 SGHRS, CDR2 YFSETQ. The CDR3 sequence is CASTGGRLSTDTQYF. The CDR3 region has the DNA TGCGCCAGCACGGGCGGGAGACTTAGCACAGATACGCAGTATTTT.

This clonotype was seen many times. An end of the junction does not agree with germline; a read error may underlie this. The gene calls are TRBV20-1 and TRBJ1-1; TRBD1 agrees at 11 bases. The germline V gene has CDR1 DFQATT and CDR2 SNEGSKA (reference sequence). The CDR3 totals 14 residues. This CDR3 is CSVRGQGANTEAFF. The CDR3 region has the DNA TGCAGTGTTAGAGGACAGGGGGCAAACACTGAAGCTTTCTTT.

This clonotype was counted only a few times. The J gene is TRBJ1-1, the V gene TRBV20-1; D remains unclear. This CDR3 spans 16 amino acids. Trimming pared 1 base from V and 2 bases from J, leaving 17 bases between. Germline-derived CDR1 and CDR2 are DFQATT and SNEGSKA (reference sequence). The CDR3 loop reads CSARALGGPENTEAFF. CDR3 coding DNA: TGCAGTGCTAGAGCTTTAGGAGGGCCCGAAAACACTGAAGCTTTCTTT.

Written as DNA, the CDR3 is TGCGCCAGCAGCCAATGGCGAGCGGGAATCGTCTACGAGCAGTACTTC. It specifies CASSQWRAGIVYEQYF. This chain links TRBV4-3 with TRBJ2-7; 7 nucleotides line up with TRBD2. Trimming took 2 bases from V and 3 from J; bases not matched to a gene: 10. The germline V gene encodes CDR1 LGHNA and CDR2 YSLEER. This CDR3 is built from 16 residues.

The chain links TRBV5-1 to TRBJ2-5; D gene unclear. Germline V gives CDR1 SGHRS, CDR2 YFSETQ. The CDR3 sequence is 13 residues long. Trimming took off 2 bases at V and 1 base at J, with 6 bases between the two ends. The CDR3 DNA sequence: TGCGCCAGCAGCTTCGAGAGCCAAGAGACCCAGTACTTC. Protein product: CASSFESQETQYF.

The chain employs TRBV5-1 and TRBJ1-4; D remains ambiguous. This CDR3 comprises 15 residues. CDR1 is SGHRS and CDR2 is YFSETQ in the germline V gene. Trimming took 0 bases from V and 0 from J, leaving 6 bases between them. As DNA, the CDR3 is TGCGCCAGCAGCTTGGGTGTGGCAACTAATGAAAAACTGTTTTTT. This translates into CASSLGVATNEKLFF.

This clonotype was seen ten or more times. The genes are TRBV12-3 or TRBV12-4 and TRBJ2-7; tentative D call: TRBD1 (5 bases). The CDR3 length is 12 residues. V was pared by 5 bases and J by 7 bases, with 12 bases between. The chain's CDR3 is CASSLQAGEQYF. In DNA, the CDR3 is TGTGCCAGCAGTCTACAGGCTGGGGAGCAGTACTTC.

The chain links TRBV12-3 or TRBV12-4 to TRBJ2-1, with 10 nucleotides matching TRBD1. The CDR3 covers 18 residues. The V and J ends lost 6 bases and 0 bases, in that order; junction bases with no gene match: 11. The CDR3 region has the DNA TGTGCCAGCAGCCCGGGACAGGGGATTTTCAGCTCCTACAATGAGCAGTTCTTC. The encoded protein is CASSPGQGIFSSYNEQFF.